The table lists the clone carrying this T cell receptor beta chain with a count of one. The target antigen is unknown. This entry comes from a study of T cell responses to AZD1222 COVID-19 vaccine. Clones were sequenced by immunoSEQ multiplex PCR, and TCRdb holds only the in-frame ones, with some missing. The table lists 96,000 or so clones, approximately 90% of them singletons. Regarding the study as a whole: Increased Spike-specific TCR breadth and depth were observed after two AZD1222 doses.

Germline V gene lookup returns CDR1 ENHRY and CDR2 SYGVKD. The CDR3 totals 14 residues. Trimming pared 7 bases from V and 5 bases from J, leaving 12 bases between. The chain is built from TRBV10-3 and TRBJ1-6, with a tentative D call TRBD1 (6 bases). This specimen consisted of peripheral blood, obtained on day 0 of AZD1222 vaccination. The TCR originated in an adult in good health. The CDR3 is CAITPGTHNSPLHF. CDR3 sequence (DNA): TGTGCCATCACCCCCGGGACACATAATTCACCCCTCCACTTT.